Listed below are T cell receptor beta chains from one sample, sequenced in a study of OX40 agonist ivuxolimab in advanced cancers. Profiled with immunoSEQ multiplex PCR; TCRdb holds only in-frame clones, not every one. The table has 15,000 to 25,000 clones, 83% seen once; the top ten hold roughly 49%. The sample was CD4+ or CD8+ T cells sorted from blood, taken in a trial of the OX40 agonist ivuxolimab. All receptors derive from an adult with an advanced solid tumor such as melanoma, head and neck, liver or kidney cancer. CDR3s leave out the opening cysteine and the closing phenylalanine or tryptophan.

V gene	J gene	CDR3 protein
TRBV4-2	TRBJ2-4	ASSHDPGTLENIQY
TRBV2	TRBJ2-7	ASSGGGRGGRYEQY
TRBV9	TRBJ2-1	ASSSGTSGYNEQF
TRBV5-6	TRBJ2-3	ASSMDSFTDTQY
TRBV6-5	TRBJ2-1	ASSPPPGLVNEQF
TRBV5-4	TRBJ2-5	ASSFGRSSGGEETQY
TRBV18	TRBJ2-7	ASSPRPGQGDDYEQY
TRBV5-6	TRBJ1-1	ASSWRASLNTEAF
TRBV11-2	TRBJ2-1	ASSQRTDNEQF
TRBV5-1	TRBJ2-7	ASSYPPDRDSYEQY
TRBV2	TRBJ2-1	ASGLAGGRPYNEQF
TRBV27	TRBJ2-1	ASSWTGTAVEQF
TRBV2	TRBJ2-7	ASSEALSAYEQY
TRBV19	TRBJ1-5	ASSINPREDQPQH
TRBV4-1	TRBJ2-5	ASSQAGTAIRETQY
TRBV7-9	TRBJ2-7	ASSPDSSYEQY
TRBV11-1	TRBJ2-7	ASSGYSEEGSYEQY
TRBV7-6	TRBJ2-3	ASSLQGGGGTDTQY
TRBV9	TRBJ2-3	ASSAGSGGSGAPRGTQY
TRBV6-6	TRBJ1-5	ASSYEWPDQPQH
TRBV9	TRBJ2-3	ASSSGTTNTDTQY
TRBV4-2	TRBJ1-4	ASSQDSAVLYGLTNEKLF
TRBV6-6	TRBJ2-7	ASSYYRDGEGEQY
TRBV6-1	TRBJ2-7	ASSAIGRSSYEQY
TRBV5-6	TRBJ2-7	ASTSPRQGAGEQY
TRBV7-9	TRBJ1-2	ASSRVRQNGFSGYT
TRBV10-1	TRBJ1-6	ASSGGTANSPLH
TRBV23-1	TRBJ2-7	ASSSWSYYEQY
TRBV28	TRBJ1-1	ASSLDSTEAF
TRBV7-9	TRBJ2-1	ASSPRMRNNEQF
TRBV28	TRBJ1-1	ASSWEYTEAF
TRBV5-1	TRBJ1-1	ASSLGQGMNTEAF
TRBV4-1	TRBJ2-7	ASSQDAGDEQY
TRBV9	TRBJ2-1	ASNRGRNEQF
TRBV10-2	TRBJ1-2	ATPSPDSSYGYT
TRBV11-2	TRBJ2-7	ATGTGSVFYEQY
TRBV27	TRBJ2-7	ASSPQGSYEQY
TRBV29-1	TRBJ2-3	SVWGATDTQY
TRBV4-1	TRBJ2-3	ASRTLGLSTDTQY
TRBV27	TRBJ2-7	ASSLLVGAYEQY
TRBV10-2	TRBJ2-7	ASSDGTENYEQY
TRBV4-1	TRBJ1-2	ASSQGTRYGYT
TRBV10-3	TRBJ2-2	AISSGFTNTGELF
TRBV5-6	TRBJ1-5	ASSLPGGNQPQH
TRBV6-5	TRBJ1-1	ASSYSGTGSSEAF
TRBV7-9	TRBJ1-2	ASSPSSAYGYT